A single sample is the source of the 21 T cell receptor beta chains below, sequenced in a study of shared clonotypes between healthy human individuals (dated by TCRdb to 2020 to 2021). Library preparation employed the immunoSEQ multiplex PCR assay. TCRdb stores this immuneACCESS table with in-frame sequences only. Part of the clones is absent; in the studies checked, under half of the shortfall reflects unresolved V genes, and no reason is known for the rest. Recorded for this sample are some 450,000 clones; roughly four fifths of them occurred a single time. Together, the top ten hold 12% of the sample. Sequenced: PBMCs. The source is a woman aged 35 to 49 in good health. Some clones in this sample may be carry-over from other donors' samples.

This sequence joins TRBV5-8 and TRBJ1-5, with a tentative D call TRBD1 (6 bases). Per germline, CDR1 SGHTS and CDR2 YDEGEE. V was cut by 3 bases and J by 2 bases, with 12 bases left in between. This CDR3 comprises 15 residues. CDR3 loop: CASSSYRARNQPQHF. CDR3 sequence (DNA): TGTGCCAGCAGCTCCTACAGGGCGCGCAATCAGCCCCAGCATTTT.

The V and J genes are TRBV5-1 and TRBJ1-3; D uncertain. Trimming took 0 bases from V and 0 from J, leaving 13 bases between them. The CDR3 runs to 17 residues. Germline V CDR1 and CDR2: SGHRS, YFSETQ. DNA for the CDR3: TGCGCCAGCAGCTTGGAAGGGCTTGGTGCCTCTGGAAACACCATATATTTT. Its translation is CASSLEGLGASGNTIYF.

This rearrangement joins TRBV4-2 to TRBJ2-4; 10 nucleotides match TRBD2. The V segment lost 3 bases and the J segment 7 bases; nucleotides outside the gene matches: 6. This CDR3 has 15 residues. Germline V gives CDR1 LGHNA, CDR2 YNFKEQ. CDR3 residues: CASSHPGLASNIQYF. The CDR3 nucleotides are TGTGCCAGCAGCCACCCGGGACTAGCGAGCAACATTCAGTACTTC.

The chain joins TRBV15 to TRBJ1-5; D is unclear. This CDR3 region has 15 residues. Germline V gene data show CDR1 as LNHNV and CDR2 as YYDKDF (reference sequence). The V end lost 0 bases, the J end lost 5 bases, and 11 bases lay between the germline ends. The CDR3 DNA follows: TGTGCCACCAGCAGAGATCGGGGAAGAGATCAGCCCCAGCATTTT. Its protein is CATSRDRGRDQPQHF.

As to this clone: This could be a read error, since a much larger clone is one nucleotide away. Other DNA sequences in the sample encode the same CDR3. The V and J genes are TRBV10-3 and TRBJ2-3; 7 bases agree with TRBD1. The CDR3 is 14 amino acids. CDR1 ENHRY and CDR2 SYGVKD come from the germline V gene. For the CDR3, the DNA is TGCGCCATCAGTGACAGGGATCTGACAGATACGCAGTATTTT. It codes for CAISDRDLTDTQYF.

This clone was detected a few times. A far bigger clonotype differs at one base, so this is likely a read error. No conserved phenylalanine or tryptophan ends this CDR3, so it is likely a read error. The chain recombines TRBV5-4 with TRBJ2-7, with TRBD1 as a possible D gene (5 bases). Trimming left V 2 bases short and J 1 base short, with 7 bases between. This CDR3 spans 13 amino acids. The germline V gene has CDR1 SGHNT and CDR2 YYREEE (reference sequence). For the CDR3, the DNA is TGTGCCAGCAGCTTTCGACAGTCCTACGAGCAGTACCTC. The encoded protein is CASSFRQSYEQYL.

Comments on this clone: This clone may be a read error of a much larger clone one base away. V and J are TRBV7-9 and TRBJ2-3; unclear D gene. Trimming cost V 5 bases and J 0 bases, with 3 bases left between them. The germline CDR1 and CDR2 sequences are SEHNR and FQNEAQ (reference sequence). This CDR3 is built from 12 residues. For the CDR3, the DNA is TGTGCCAGCAGCCCTAGCACAGATACGCAGTATTTT. It is translated as CASSPSTDTQYF.

This chain connects TRBV30 to TRBJ1-4; a weak D match, TRBD1 (6 bases). With 5 bases removed from V and 3 bases from J, the gap between germline ends came to 19 bases. The CDR3 is 16 residues long. Germline V gives CDR1 GTSNPN, CDR2 SVGIG (reference sequence). Written as DNA, the CDR3 is TGTGCCTGGGGTACCCAACCACAGGGCCCTAATGAAAAACTGTTTTTT. Protein: CAWGTQPQGPNEKLFF.

This rearrangement joins TRBV5-6 to TRBJ1-2; no reliable D call. CDR3 length: 15 amino acids. V was cut by 4 bases and J by 6 bases, with 19 bases left in between. Per germline, CDR1 SGHDT and CDR2 YYEEEE. The DNA for the CDR3 is TGTGCCAGCAGCACACCGGGCCAGAGGGTGGATGGCTACACCTTC. Translation: CASSTPGQRVDGYTF.

Written as DNA, the CDR3 is TGTGCCATCAGTGAGTCGATGGGAACGAACACCGGGGAGCTGTTTTTT. Amino acid sequence: CAISESMGTNTGELFF. The genes are TRBV10-3 and TRBJ2-2, with D uncertain. CDR1 and CDR2 from the germline V gene are ENHRY and SYGVKD. V lost 0 bases to trimming and J lost 0 bases, with 8 bases between them. The CDR3 covers 16 residues.

The chain recombines TRBV7-2 with TRBJ2-3; D gene unclear. The CDR3 consists of 12 residues. The germline V and J ends were trimmed by 8 bases and 7 bases, with 13 bases remaining between them. Germline CDR1 SGHTA, CDR2 FQGNSA. Here the CDR3 DNA reads TGTGCCAGCGCACTGACCATGAATACGCAGTATTTT. It encodes CASALTMNTQYF. The full variable domain, rest sourced from reference TRBV7-2 and TRBJ2-3, is GAGVSQSPSNKVTEKGKDVELRCDPISGHTALYWYRQSLGQGLEFLIYFQGNSAPDKSGLPSDRFSAERTGGSVSTLTIQRTQQEDSAVYLCASALTMNTQYFGPGTRLTVL.

V usage is TRBV19 and J usage is TRBJ2-3, with 8 positions matching TRBD2. Germline-derived CDR1 and CDR2 are LNHDA and SQIVND (reference sequence). Trimming cost V 5 bases and J 1 base; bases outside gene matches: 8. The CDR3 has 16 residues. Written as DNA, the CDR3 is TGTGCCAGTAGTTCTCAAGCGGGAGCGGGCACAGATACGCAGTATTTT. Translation: CASSSQAGAGTDTQYF.

Many counts were recorded for this clone. In the same sample, other DNA sequences code for this CDR3. The V gene is TRBV4-2, the J gene TRBJ2-7; 10 nucleotides match TRBD1. The ends lost 0 bases at V and 4 bases at J; junction bases unmatched: 3. Germline V gives CDR1 LGHNA, CDR2 YNFKEQ. The CDR3 contains 15 residues. CDR3 in DNA: TGTGCCAGCAGCCAAGAAGGGGGACAGGGGTACGAGCAGTACTTC. Its protein product is CASSQEGGQGYEQYF.

The rearrangement uses TRBV4-2 and TRBJ1-2; D ambiguous. The CDR3 totals 13 residues. Germline CDR1 and CDR2: LGHNA and YNFKEQ. V lost 4 bases to trimming and J lost 1 base, with 7 bases between them. The CDR3: CASSPRGNYGYTF. The CDR3 DNA is TGTGCCAGCAGCCCCCGAGGTAACTATGGCTACACCTTC.

The V call is TRBV4-1, the J call TRBJ2-7; D is possibly TRBD2 (7 bases). V lost 3 bases and J lost 3, with 18 bases in between. Germline-derived CDR1 and CDR2 are MGHRA and YSYEKL. This CDR3 comprises 16 residues. In DNA, the CDR3 is TGCGCCAGCAGCCAGGGGGTGGGGGGGCTCAGCTACGAGCAGTACTTC. This gives the protein CASSQGVGGLSYEQYF.

V gene TRBV7-9 combines with J gene TRBJ2-7, with D perhaps TRBD2 (5 bases). The closer fit of TRBJ2-5 to the DNA end suggests the J call may be wrong. The CDR3 loop spans 15 amino acids. The V gene's germline CDR1 is SEHNR and CDR2 FQNEAQ (reference sequence). The CDR3 nucleotides are TGTGCCAGCAGCTTAGAACGGGGTCTTGGGGAGACCCAGTACTTC. Residues: CASSLERGLGETQYF.

As regards this clone: A much more abundant neighbour one base away suggests this may be a read error. Other DNA variants within this sample encode the same CDR3. The chain recombines TRBV7-2 with TRBJ2-1; unclear D gene. CDR1 and CDR2 (germline): SGHTA, FQGNSA. V lost 7 bases and J 8 bases, leaving 12 bases between the germline ends. CDR3 length equals 12 residues. The CDR3 spells CASTPRAHEQFF. CDR3 nucleotide sequence: TGTGCCAGCACTCCTAGGGCCCATGAGCAGTTCTTC.

This clone came up once. The chain combines TRBV9 with TRBJ2-2; D remains ambiguous. The V gene's germline CDR1 is SGDLS and CDR2 YYNGEE. The germline V and J ends were trimmed by 0 bases and 7 bases, with 1 base remaining between them. The CDR3 totals 11 residues. The CDR3 loop reads CASSVGGELFF. CDR3 nucleotide sequence: TGTGCCAGCAGCGTAGGCGGGGAGCTGTTTTTT.

The chain combines TRBV15 with TRBJ2-2, with 8 positions matching TRBD2. Germline V gene data show CDR1 as LNHNV and CDR2 as YYDKDF (reference sequence). V shed 3 bases and J 11 bases; nucleotides not matched to a gene: 8. CDR3 length equals 14 residues. CDR3 in amino acids: CATSRRAGVDELFF. The CDR3 DNA reads TGTGCCACCAGCAGGCGAGCGGGAGTGGATGAGCTGTTTTTT.

J is TRBJ2-7 and V is TRBV30; 9 bases fit TRBD1. The CDR3 length is 14 residues. The germline V gene has CDR1 GTSNPN and CDR2 SVGIG (reference sequence). Trimming removed 4 bases from V and 0 bases from J; junction bases left unmatched: 4. Here the CDR3 DNA reads TGTGCCTGGACCGACAGGGGGAGCTCCTACGAGCAGTACTTC. It codes for CAWTDRGSSYEQYF. Full variable domain (missing parts from reference TRBV30 and TRBJ2-7): SQTIHQWPATLVQPVGSPLSLECTVEGTSNPNLYWYRQAAGRGLQLLFYSVGIGQISSEVPQNLSASRPQDRQFILSSKKLLLSDSGFYLCAWTDRGSSYEQYFGPGTRLTVT.

The chain joins TRBV7-6 to TRBJ2-1; D is unresolved. Trimming cost V 5 bases and J 5 bases, with 10 bases left between them. Germline assignment: CDR1 SGHVS and CDR2 FNYEAQ. The CDR3 loop spans 13 amino acids. CDR3 DNA sequence: TGTGCCAGCAGCCGTTCTTCCAACAATGAGCAGTTCTTC. Its protein is CASSRSSNNEQFF.